This TCR beta chain comes out of a study of blood T cell repertoires in COVID-19. As for the study in general: The analysed material was cDNA or gDNA that came from T cells, B-cell-depleted T cells, or PBMCs.

TCRdb keeps only in-frame clones here, not all; method: immunoSEQ multiplex PCR. The sample records 70,000 to 75,000 clones, 80% to 90% being singletons. Per the germline V gene, CDR1 is SNHLY and CDR2 is FYNNEI. V was pared by 7 bases and J by 0 bases, with 9 bases between. The CDR3 is 13 residues long. The V gene is TRBV2, the J gene TRBJ2-5; a possible D gene is TRBD1 (6 bases). Sequenced: peripheral blood. This clonotype was sampled from a human donor in a cohort sampled during active COVID-19. The CDR3 sequence: CASTGDNQETQYF. The CDR3 coding sequence is TGTGCCAGCACTGGGGACAACCAAGAGACCCAGTACTTC. Based on the CDR3 plus reference TRBV2 and TRBJ2-5, the full variable domain is EPEVTQTPSHQVTQMGQEVILRCVPISNHLYFYWYRQILGQKVEFLVSFYNNEISEKSEIFDDQFSVERPDGSNFTLKIRSTKLEDSAMYFCASTGDNQETQYFGPGTRLLVL.